This T cell receptor beta chain emerged from a study of blood T cell repertoires in COVID-19. Study summary: Collection of acute and convalescent COVID-19 samples took place in the United States, Italy and Spain. T cells, B-cell-depleted T cells, or PBMCs provided the cDNA or gDNA that served as material.

Per the germline V gene, CDR1 is MNHEY and CDR2 is SVGAGI. With 5 bases removed from V and 2 bases from J, the gap between germline ends came to 13 bases. The CDR3 runs to 14 residues. Original handling: Estimation of nucleated cell counts was performed using reference gene primer amplification. This table comes from immunoSEQ multiplex PCR, and its TCRdb copy is limited to in-frame clones, with some not included. Clonal size and the V and J genes are those of that table, whereas D and trimming came from the DNA. The table shows 270,000 or so clones, with roughly 89% occurring only once. The chain uses TRBV6-5 and TRBJ2-7; possible D gene TRBD2, 6 bases. The TCR was taken from a woman between 40 and 50 years old who had recovered from COVID-19. Sequencing was performed on peripheral blood. In DNA, the CDR3 is TGTGCCAGCAGTCGAGGGAGGATGACCTACGAGCAGTACTTC. This codes for CASSRGRMTYEQYF.